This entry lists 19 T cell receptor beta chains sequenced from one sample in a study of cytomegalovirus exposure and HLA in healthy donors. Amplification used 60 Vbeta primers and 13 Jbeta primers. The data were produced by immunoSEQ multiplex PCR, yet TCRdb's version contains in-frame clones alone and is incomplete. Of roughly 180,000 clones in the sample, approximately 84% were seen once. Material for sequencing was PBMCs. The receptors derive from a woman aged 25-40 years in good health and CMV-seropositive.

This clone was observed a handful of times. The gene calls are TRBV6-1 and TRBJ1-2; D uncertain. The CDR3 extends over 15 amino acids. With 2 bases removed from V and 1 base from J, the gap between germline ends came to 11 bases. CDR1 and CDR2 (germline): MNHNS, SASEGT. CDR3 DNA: TGTGCCAGCAGTGAACGCAGTACGATTAACTATGGCTACACCTTC. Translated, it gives CASSERSTINYGYTF.

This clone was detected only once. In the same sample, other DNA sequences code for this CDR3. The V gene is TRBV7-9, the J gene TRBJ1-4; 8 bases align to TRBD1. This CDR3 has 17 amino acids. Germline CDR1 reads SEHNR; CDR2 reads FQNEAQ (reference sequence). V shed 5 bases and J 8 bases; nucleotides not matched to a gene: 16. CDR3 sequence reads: CASSAPGQGSDGEKLFF. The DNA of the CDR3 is TGTGCCAGCAGCGCTCCAGGACAGGGTTCTGATGGGGAAAAACTGTTTTTT.

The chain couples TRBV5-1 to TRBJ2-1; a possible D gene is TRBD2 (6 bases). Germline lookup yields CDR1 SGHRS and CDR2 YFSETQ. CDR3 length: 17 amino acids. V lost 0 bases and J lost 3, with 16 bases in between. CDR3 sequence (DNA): TGCGCCAGCAGCTTGGGGCGACTAGGCTTTGGCTACAATGAGCAGTTCTTC. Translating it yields CASSLGRLGFGYNEQFF. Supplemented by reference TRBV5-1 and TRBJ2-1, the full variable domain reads KAGVTQTPRYLIKTRGQQVTLSCSPISGHRSVSWYQQTPGQGLQFLFEYFSETQRNKGNFPGRFSGRQFSNSRSEMNVSTLELGDSALYLCASSLGRLGFGYNEQFFGPGTRLTVL.

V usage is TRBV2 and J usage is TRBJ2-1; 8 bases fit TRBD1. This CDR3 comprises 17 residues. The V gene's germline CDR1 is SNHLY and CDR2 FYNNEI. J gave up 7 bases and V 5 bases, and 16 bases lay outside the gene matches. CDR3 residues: CASSPDRVVSGKNEQFF. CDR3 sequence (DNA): TGTGCCAGCAGTCCGGACAGGGTCGTATCGGGAAAGAATGAGCAGTTCTTC.

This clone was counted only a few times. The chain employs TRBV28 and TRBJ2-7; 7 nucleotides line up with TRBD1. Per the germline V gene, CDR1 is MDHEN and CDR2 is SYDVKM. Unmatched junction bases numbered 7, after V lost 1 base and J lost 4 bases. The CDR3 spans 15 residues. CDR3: CASSLSGGIGYEQYF. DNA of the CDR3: TGTGCCAGCAGTTTATCAGGGGGTATCGGGTACGAGCAGTACTTC.

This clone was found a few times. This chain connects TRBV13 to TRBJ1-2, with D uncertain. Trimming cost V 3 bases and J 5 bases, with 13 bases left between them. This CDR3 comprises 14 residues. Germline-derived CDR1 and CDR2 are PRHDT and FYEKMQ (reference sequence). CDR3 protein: CASSFGGNRYGYTF. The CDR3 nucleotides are TGTGCCAGCAGCTTCGGAGGGAATCGTTATGGCTACACCTTC. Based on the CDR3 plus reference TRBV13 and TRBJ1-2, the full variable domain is AAGVIQSPRHLIKEKRETATLKCYPIPRHDTVYWYQQGPGQDPQFLISFYEKMQSDKGSIPDRFSAQQFSDYHSELNMSSLELGDSALYFCASSFGGNRYGYTFGSGTRLTVV.

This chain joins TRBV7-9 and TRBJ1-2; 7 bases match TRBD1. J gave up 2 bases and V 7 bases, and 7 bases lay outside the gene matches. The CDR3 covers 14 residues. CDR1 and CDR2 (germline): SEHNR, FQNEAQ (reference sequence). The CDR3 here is CASIRTGGNYGYTF. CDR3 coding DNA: TGTGCCAGCATCCGGACAGGTGGAAACTATGGCTACACCTTC.

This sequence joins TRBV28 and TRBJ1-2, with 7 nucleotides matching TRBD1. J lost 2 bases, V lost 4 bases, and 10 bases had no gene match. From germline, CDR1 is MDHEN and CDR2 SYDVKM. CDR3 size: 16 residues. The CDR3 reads CASSSPIATGNYGYTF. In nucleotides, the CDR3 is TGTGCCAGCAGTTCCCCCATCGCGACAGGGAACTATGGCTACACCTTC.

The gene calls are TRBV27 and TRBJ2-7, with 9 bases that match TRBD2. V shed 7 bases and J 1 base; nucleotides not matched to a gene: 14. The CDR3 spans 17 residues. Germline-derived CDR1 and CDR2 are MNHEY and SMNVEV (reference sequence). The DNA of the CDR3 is TGTGCCAGCAAGGGGGTTCCTCTAGCGGGATTATCCTACGAGCAGTACTTC. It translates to CASKGVPLAGLSYEQYF.

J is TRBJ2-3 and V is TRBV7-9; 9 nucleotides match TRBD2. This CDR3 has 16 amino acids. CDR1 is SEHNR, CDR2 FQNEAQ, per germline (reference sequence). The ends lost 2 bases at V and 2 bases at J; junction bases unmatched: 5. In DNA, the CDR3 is TGTGCCAGCAGCTTAATGCTAGCGGGGAACACAGATACGCAGTATTTT. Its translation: CASSLMLAGNTDTQYF.

CDR3 sequence reads: CASSIRGVRDTQYF. CDR3 nucleotide sequence: TGTGCCAGCAGTATAAGGGGCGTTCGGGATACGCAGTATTTT. This rearrangement joins TRBV27 to TRBJ2-3; TRBD1 might be the D (5 bases). CDR1 and CDR2 (germline): MNHEY, SMNVEV (reference sequence). V dropped 5 bases and J dropped 6 bases, with 15 bases sitting between them. This CDR3 region has 14 residues.

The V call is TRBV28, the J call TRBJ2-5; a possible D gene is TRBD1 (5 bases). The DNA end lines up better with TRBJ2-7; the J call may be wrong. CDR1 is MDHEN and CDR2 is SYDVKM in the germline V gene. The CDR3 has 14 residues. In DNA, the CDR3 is TGTGCCAGCAGTTCTGTGACAGAGTTCTACGAGCAGTACTTC. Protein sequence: CASSSVTEFYEQYF.

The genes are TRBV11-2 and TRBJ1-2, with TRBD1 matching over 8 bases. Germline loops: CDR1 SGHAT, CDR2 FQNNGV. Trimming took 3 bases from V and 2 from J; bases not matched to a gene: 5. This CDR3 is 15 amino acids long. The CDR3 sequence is CASSFWTGPNYGYTF. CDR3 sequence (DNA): TGTGCCAGCAGCTTCTGGACAGGGCCGAACTATGGCTACACCTTC.

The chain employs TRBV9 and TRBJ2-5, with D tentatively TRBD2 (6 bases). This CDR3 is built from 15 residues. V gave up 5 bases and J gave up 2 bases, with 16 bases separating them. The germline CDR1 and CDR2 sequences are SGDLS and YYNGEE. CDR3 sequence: CASSYSRGRQETQYF. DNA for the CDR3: TGTGCCAGCAGTTACTCGCGGGGTAGACAAGAGACCCAGTACTTC.

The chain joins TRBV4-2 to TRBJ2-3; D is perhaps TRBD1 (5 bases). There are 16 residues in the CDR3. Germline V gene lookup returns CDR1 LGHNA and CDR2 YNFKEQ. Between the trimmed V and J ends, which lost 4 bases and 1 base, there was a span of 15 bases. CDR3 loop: CASSLGGAQGTDTQYF. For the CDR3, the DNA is TGTGCCAGCAGCCTTGGTGGGGCCCAGGGCACAGATACGCAGTATTTT.

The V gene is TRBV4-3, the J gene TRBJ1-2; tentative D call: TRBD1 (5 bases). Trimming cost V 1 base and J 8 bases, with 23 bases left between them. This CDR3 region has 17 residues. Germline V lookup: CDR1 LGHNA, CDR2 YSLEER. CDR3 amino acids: CASSQGSAEGAARGYTF. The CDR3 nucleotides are TGCGCCAGCAGCCAAGGTTCTGCAGAAGGGGCAGCGAGAGGCTACACCTTC.

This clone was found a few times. The CDR3 DNA follows: TGCGCCAGCAGCTCCGACAGGGGGACCTACAATGAGCAGTTCTTC. Protein: CASSSDRGTYNEQFF. The chain joins TRBV5-1 to TRBJ2-1; 9 nucleotides align to TRBD1. CDR1 and CDR2 from the germline V gene are SGHRS and YFSETQ. The CDR3 has 15 amino acids. With V trimmed by 3 bases and J by 2 bases, 3 bases remained unmatched. The full variable domain, rest sourced from reference TRBV5-1 and TRBJ2-1, is KAGVTQTPRYLIKTRGQQVTLSCSPISGHRSVSWYQQTPGQGLQFLFEYFSETQRNKGNFPGRFSGRQFSNSRSEMNVSTLELGDSALYLCASSSDRGTYNEQFFGPGTRLTVL.

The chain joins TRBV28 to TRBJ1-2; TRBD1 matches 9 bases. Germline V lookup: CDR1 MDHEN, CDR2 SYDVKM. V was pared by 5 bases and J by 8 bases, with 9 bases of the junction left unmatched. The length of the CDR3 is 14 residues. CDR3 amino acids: CASSLGQGIDGYTF. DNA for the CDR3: TGTGCCAGCAGTCTCGGACAGGGGATTGACGGCTACACCTTC.

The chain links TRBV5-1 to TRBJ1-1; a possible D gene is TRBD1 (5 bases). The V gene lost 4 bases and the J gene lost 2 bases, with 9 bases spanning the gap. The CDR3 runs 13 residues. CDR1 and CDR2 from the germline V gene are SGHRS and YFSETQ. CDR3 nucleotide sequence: TGCGCCAGCAGCGTACAGGCAAACACTGAAGCTTTCTTT. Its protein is CASSVQANTEAFF.